Presented here are 10 T cell receptor beta chains from one specimen sequenced in a study of blood T cell repertoires in COVID-19. TCRdb keeps only in-frame clones here, not all; method: immunoSEQ multiplex PCR. Here the sample spans 150,000 or so clones, around 88% being singletons. Sequenced sample: peripheral blood. Source of these receptors: a human donor in a cohort sampled during active COVID-19.

The chain couples TRBV7-2 to TRBJ1-2, with a weak D call TRBD1 (5 bases). Germline V gene lookup returns CDR1 SGHTA and CDR2 FQGNSA. The CDR3 sequence is 15 residues long. V was cut by 8 bases and J by 3 bases, with 19 bases left in between. The CDR3 spells CASDSGTLHDYGYTF. The CDR3 DNA sequence: TGTGCCAGCGACAGTGGGACTCTGCATGACTATGGCTACACCTTC. Drawing the rest from reference TRBV7-2 and TRBJ1-2, the complete variable domain is GAGVSQSPSNKVTEKGKDVELRCDPISGHTALYWYRQSLGQGLEFLIYFQGNSAPDKSGLPSDRFSAERTGGSVSTLTIQRTQQEDSAVYLCASDSGTLHDYGYTFGSGTRLTVV.

The CDR3 spells CASSYSQTPYEQYF. The CDR3 DNA follows: TGTGCCAGCAGTTACTCGCAGACACCCTACGAGCAGTACTTC. This chain uses TRBV6-2 or TRBV6-3 with TRBJ2-7; no definite D call. This CDR3 is 14 amino acids long. V lost 0 bases to trimming and J lost 2 bases, with 8 bases between them. From germline, CDR1 is MNHEY and CDR2 SVGEGT.

This clone appeared a single time. The chain links TRBV5-1 to TRBJ1-1; D is undetermined. The CDR3 spans 15 residues. Germline CDR1 is SGHRS and CDR2 is YFSETQ. V lost 0 bases and J 4 bases, leaving 13 bases between the germline ends. The CDR3 protein is CASSLVRGMSTEAFF. In nucleotides, the CDR3 is TGCGCCAGCAGCTTGGTACGGGGAATGAGCACTGAAGCTTTCTTT. Using reference TRBV5-1 and TRBJ1-1 for the parts outside the CDR3, the full variable domain is KAGVTQTPRYLIKTRGQQVTLSCSPISGHRSVSWYQQTPGQGLQFLFEYFSETQRNKGNFPGRFSGRQFSNSRSEMNVSTLELGDSALYLCASSLVRGMSTEAFFGQGTRLTVV.

This chain joins TRBV24-1 and TRBJ2-3, with TRBD2 identical over 7 bases. This CDR3 comprises 18 residues. J lost 3 bases, V lost 4 bases, and 15 bases had no gene match. CDR1 is KGHDR and CDR2 is SFDVKD in the germline V gene. The CDR3 sequence: CATSDPAPGTGGTDTQYF. The CDR3 coding sequence is TGTGCCACCAGTGACCCGGCGCCGGGGACGGGAGGAACAGATACGCAGTATTTT.

This clone appeared a few times. The gene calls are TRBV7-9 and TRBJ1-6, with TRBD1 matching 9 bases. This CDR3 spans 15 amino acids. With 5 bases clipped from V and 9 bases from J, the junction kept 8 bases outside the gene matches. CDR1 is SEHNR and CDR2 is FQNEAQ in the germline V gene (reference sequence). The CDR3 protein is CASSQRDRDGSPLHF. The CDR3 DNA is TGTGCCAGCAGCCAAAGGGACAGGGATGGTTCACCCCTCCACTTT.

The V gene is TRBV2, the J gene TRBJ1-1; possible D gene TRBD1, 6 bases. CDR3 size: 16 residues. The ends were cut back, 6 bases at V and 0 bases at J, with 17 bases in the middle. The germline CDR1 and CDR2 sequences are SNHLY and FYNNEI. The CDR3 DNA reads as TGTGCCAGCAGCGATGGGACACCCTTGATGAACACTGAAGCTTTCTTT. Its translation is CASSDGTPLMNTEAFF.

The chain couples TRBV7-9 to TRBJ2-7; TRBD2 matches 7 bases. The CDR3 totals 17 residues. Trimming removed 2 bases from V and 7 bases from J; junction bases left unmatched: 17. Looked up from germline, CDR1 is SEHNR and CDR2 is FQNEAQ (reference sequence). This CDR3 is CASSLKGGSGSTWEQYF. CDR3 coding DNA: TGTGCCAGCAGCTTAAAAGGTGGTAGCGGGTCGACCTGGGAGCAGTACTTC.

The V gene is TRBV7-9, the J gene TRBJ2-6, with 10 bases lining up with TRBD2. V shed 0 bases and J 2 bases; nucleotides not matched to a gene: 7. Per the germline V gene, CDR1 is SEHNR and CDR2 is FQNEAQ (reference sequence). The CDR3 length is 19 residues. The CDR3 region is CASSLALTSGDAGANVLTF. The CDR3 DNA sequence: TGTGCCAGCAGCTTAGCGCTAACTAGCGGGGACGCTGGGGCCAACGTCCTGACTTTC.

This rearrangement joins TRBV6-5 to TRBJ1-2; TRBD1 matches 11 bases. Germline V CDR1 and CDR2: MNHEY, SVGAGI. Trimming cost V 5 bases and J 8 bases; bases outside gene matches: 10. This CDR3 is 15 amino acids long. CDR3 coding DNA: TGTGCCAGCAGTCCTAGGACAGGGGGCCTCAGCGGCTACACCTTC. This encodes CASSPRTGGLSGYTF.

The CDR3 DNA follows: TGTGCCAGCAGCCTTGCGGGAGTTAGAGAGCAGTACTTC. Translated, it gives CASSLAGVREQYF. This chain joins TRBV4-2 and TRBJ2-7; 7 bases agree with TRBD2. The trim removed 4 bases at V and 7 bases at J, leaving 7 bases unmatched. This CDR3 has 13 amino acids. The germline gives CDR1 LGHNA, CDR2 YNFKEQ.